The 8 T cell receptor beta chains in this list originate from one sample, sequenced in a study of a mutant IDH1 vaccine in newly diagnosed glioma. The time point here: week 35, safety follow-up. With topical imiquimod, each dose of the vaccine consisted of 300 ug of mutant IDH1 20-mer peptide. The table came from immunoSEQ multiplex PCR; TCRdb's copy has only in-frame clones and leaves some out. Of 45,000 to 55,000 clones listed, 76% were seen once; the top ten hold 9% to 15%. The antigens of these receptors remain unknown. Specimen: PBMCs, collected from a glioma patient whose treatment included an IDH1 peptide vaccine. The receptor set was obtained from a man in his forties with glioma.

The rearrangement uses TRBV15 and TRBJ2-2; TRBD2 might be the D (5 bases). Germline V gene sequence: CDR1 LNHNV, CDR2 YYDKDF (reference sequence). V shed 5 bases and J shed 7 bases, with 5 bases lying between them. The CDR3 spans 11 residues. Written as DNA, the CDR3 is TGTGCCACCAGCCGGGGCGGGGAGCTGTTTTTT. This sequence encodes CATSRGGELFF.

This clone has ten or more counts. This chain joins TRBV28 and TRBJ2-5; the D is unclear. CDR1 and CDR2 from the germline V gene are MDHEN and SYDVKM. The CDR3 has 13 amino acids. V was shortened by 3 bases and J by 7 bases, with 12 bases between the two germline ends. For the CDR3, the DNA is TGTGCCAGCAGTTTCTGGGGTATTGTGACCCAGTACTTC. Translated, it gives CASSFWGIVTQYF.

The chain uses TRBV30 and TRBJ1-1; TRBD1 aligns across 10 bases. V gave up 2 bases and J gave up 0 bases; unmatched junction bases: 6. The germline gives CDR1 GTSNPN, CDR2 SVGIG (reference sequence). CDR3 length: 16 residues. CDR3 coding DNA: TGTGCCTGGAGTCCGGGACAGGGGAATCTGAACACTGAAGCTTTCTTT. Amino acid sequence: CAWSPGQGNLNTEAFF.

The table lists this clone with a few counts. V and J are TRBV11-3 and TRBJ2-7; weak D call: TRBD2 (5 bases). The ends were cut back, 3 bases at V and 4 bases at J, with 10 bases in the middle. The CDR3 is 13 amino acids. Germline CDR1 and CDR2: SGHNT and YENEEA. The CDR3 sequence: CASSFTDSYEQYV. The CDR3 DNA reads TGTGCCAGCAGCTTCACGGACTCATACGAGCAGTACGTC.

This sequence joins TRBV19 and TRBJ1-2; 8 bases align to TRBD1. The junction had 12 bases not matched to a gene; V was cut back by 7 bases and J by 8 bases. CDR3 length: 14 amino acids. Germline V gene sequence: CDR1 LNHDA, CDR2 SQIVND (reference sequence). CDR3 sequence (DNA): TGTGCCAGTACCCCAAGGGACAGGTTAGCCGGCTACACCTTC. Translated, it gives CASTPRDRLAGYTF. Looking up the rest from reference TRBV19 and TRBJ1-2 gives the full variable domain: DGGITQSPKYLFRKEGQNVTLSCEQNLNHDAMYWYRQDPGQGLRLIYYSQIVNDFQKGDIAEGYSVSREKKESFPLTVTSAQKNPTAFYLCASTPRDRLAGYTFGSGTRLTVV.

In its sample, this clone was seen a few times. J is TRBJ1-1 and V is TRBV5-4, with unresolved D. The CDR3 consists of 13 residues. Germline V CDR1 and CDR2: SGHNT, YYREEE (reference sequence). Trimming stripped 4 bases from V and 0 bases from J, with 7 bases between. CDR3 nucleotide sequence: TGTGCCAGCAGCCCGACATTGAACACTGAAGCTTTCTTT. Protein sequence: CASSPTLNTEAFF.

Here the CDR3 reads CALLSDGGREAFF. DNA for the CDR3: TGTGCCCTGCTTAGCGATGGCGGGAGAGAAGCTTTCTTT. This chain connects TRBV6-1 to TRBJ1-1; D is ambiguous. Trimming pared 11 bases from V and 8 bases from J, leaving 21 bases between. This CDR3 contains 13 residues. CDR1 and CDR2 from the germline V gene are MNHNS and SASEGT.

The chain joins TRBV25-1 to TRBJ1-1; TRBD1 matches 9 bases. V was pared by 2 bases and J by 12 bases, with 4 bases of the junction left unmatched. Germline values: CDR1 MGHDK, CDR2 SYGVNS. This CDR3 has 12 amino acids. Here the CDR3 reads CASSELGQGTFF. The CDR3, as DNA: TGTGCCAGCAGTGAACTCGGACAGGGGACTTTCTTT. Full variable domain (remainder filled in from reference TRBV25-1 and TRBJ1-1): EADIYQTPRYLVIGTGKKITLECSQTMGHDKMYWYQQDPGMELHLIHYSYGVNSTEKGDLSSESTVSRIRTEHFPLTLESARPSHTSQYLCASSELGQGTFFGQGTRLTVV.